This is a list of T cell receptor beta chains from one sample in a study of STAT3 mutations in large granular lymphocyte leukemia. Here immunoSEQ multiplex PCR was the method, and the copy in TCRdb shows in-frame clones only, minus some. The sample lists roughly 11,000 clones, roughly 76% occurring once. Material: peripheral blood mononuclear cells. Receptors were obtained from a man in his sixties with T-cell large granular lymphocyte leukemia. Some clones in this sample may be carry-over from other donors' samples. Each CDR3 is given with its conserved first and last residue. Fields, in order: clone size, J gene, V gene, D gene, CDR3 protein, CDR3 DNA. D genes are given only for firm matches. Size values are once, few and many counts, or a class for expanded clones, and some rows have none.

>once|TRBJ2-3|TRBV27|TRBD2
CASGGLASGTDTQYF
TGTGCCAGCGGTGGACTAGCGTCAGGCACAGATACGCAGTATTTT
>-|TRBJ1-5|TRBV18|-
CASSPAGDYSNQPQHF
TGTGCCAGCTCCCCGGCGGGTGACTATAGCAATCAGCCCCAGCATTTT
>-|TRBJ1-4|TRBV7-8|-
CASQRYGEKLFF
TGTGCCAGCCAGAGGTACGGTGAAAAACTGTTTTTT
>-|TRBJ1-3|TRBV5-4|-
CASSSGQGNTIYF
TGTGCCAGCAGCTCAGGGCAGGGAAACACCATATATTTT
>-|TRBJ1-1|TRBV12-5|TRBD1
CASGLVGGLNTEAFF
TGTGCTAGTGGTTTGGTAGGGGGCTTGAACACTGAAGCTTTCTTT
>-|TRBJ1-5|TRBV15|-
CATSRDARDRQPQHF
TGTGCCACCAGCAGAGATGCCCGGGACCGCCAGCCCCAGCATTTT
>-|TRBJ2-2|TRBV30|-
CAWSVTVPGELFF
TGTGCCTGGAGTGTCACGGTACCCGGGGAGCTGTTTTTT
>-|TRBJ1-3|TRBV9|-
CASSRQVGSGNTIYF
TGTGCCAGCAGCCGACAGGTAGGCTCTGGAAACACCATATATTTT
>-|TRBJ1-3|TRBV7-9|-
CASSLEGQAGDTIYF
TGTGCCAGCAGCTTAGAAGGCCAGGCGGGGGACACCATATATTTT
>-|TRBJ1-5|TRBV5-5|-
CASSLGQTSWSNQPQHF
TGTGCCAGCAGCTTGGGACAGACCTCCTGGAGCAATCAGCCCCAGCATTTT
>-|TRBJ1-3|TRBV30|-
CAWSVLGNTIYF
TGTGCCTGGAGTGTACTAGGAAACACCATATATTTT
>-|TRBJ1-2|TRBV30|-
CAWSVTTGFGNYGYTF
TGTGCCTGGAGTGTAACCACAGGGTTTGGCAACTATGGCTACACCTTC
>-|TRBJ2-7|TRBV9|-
CASSASGGGYEQYF
TGTGCCAGCAGCGCCAGTGGTGGGGGGTACGAGCAGTACTTC
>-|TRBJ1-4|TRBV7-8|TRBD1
CASSVGTARYEKLFF
TGTGCCAGCAGCGTAGGGACAGCACGCTATGAAAAACTGTTTTTT
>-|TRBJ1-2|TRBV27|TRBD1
CASSLRGQSVGYTF
TGTGCCAGCAGTTTAAGGGGACAGTCGGTGGGCTACACCTTC
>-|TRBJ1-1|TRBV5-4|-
CASRQTELNTEAFF
TGTGCCAGCAGGCAGACAGAATTGAACACTGAAGCTTTCTTT
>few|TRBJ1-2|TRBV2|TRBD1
CASSGGLPGTGFGYTF
TGTGCCAGCAGTGGGGGCCTGCCCGGGACAGGCTTTGGCTACACCTTC
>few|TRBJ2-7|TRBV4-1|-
CASSQEGGNEQYF
TGCGCCAGCAGCCAAGAGGGCGGAAACGAGCAGTACTTC
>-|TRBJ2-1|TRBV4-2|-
CASSYPGRYNEQFF
TGTGCCAGCAGCTACCCGGGGCGGTACAATGAGCAGTTCTTC
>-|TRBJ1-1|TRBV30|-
CAWGKAAEAFF
TGTGCCTGGGGGAAGGCAGCTGAAGCTTTCTTT
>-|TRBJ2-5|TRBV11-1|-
CASSSGVGETQYF
TGTGCCAGCAGCTCAGGGGTCGGCGAGACCCAGTACTTC
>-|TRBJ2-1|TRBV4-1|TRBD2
CASSPTSYGRVNEQFF
TGCGCCAGCAGCCCAACTAGCTACGGGAGGGTTAATGAGCAGTTCTTC
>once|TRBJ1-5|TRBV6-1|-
CASSVGVEQPQHF
TGTGCCAGCAGTGTTGGGGTGGAACAGCCCCAGCATTTT
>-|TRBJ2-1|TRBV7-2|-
CASSLTGPLYYNEQFF
TGTGCCAGCAGCTTGACAGGCCCACTCTACTACAATGAGCAGTTCTTC
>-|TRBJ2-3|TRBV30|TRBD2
CAWSYTLAGVFGTQYF
TGTGCCTGGAGTTACACCCTAGCGGGAGTATTCGGTACGCAGTATTTT
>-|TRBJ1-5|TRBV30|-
CAWSFTANQPQHF
TGTGCCTGGAGTTTTACGGCGAATCAGCCCCAGCATTTT
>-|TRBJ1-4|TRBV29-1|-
CSVTSGTSHATNEKLFF
TGCAGCGTCACGTCCGGGACATCTCATGCAACTAATGAAAAACTGTTTTTT
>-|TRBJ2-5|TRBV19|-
CASSIGQIRETQYF
TGTGCCAGTAGTATTGGGCAGATAAGGGAGACCCAGTACTTC
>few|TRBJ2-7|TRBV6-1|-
CASSSLGPSEQYF
TGTGCCAGCTCCTCATTGGGTCCTTCCGAGCAGTACTTC
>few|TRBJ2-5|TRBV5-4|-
CASSLEGETQYF
TGTGCCAGCAGCTTGGAGGGTGAGACCCAGTACTTC
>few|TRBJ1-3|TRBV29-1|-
CSGGQGNTIYF
TGCAGCGGAGGACAGGGAAACACCATATATTTT
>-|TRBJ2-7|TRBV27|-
CASSPAATSSYEQYF
TGTGCCAGCAGTCCAGCGGCTACGAGCTCCTACGAGCAGTACTTC